This paragraph reports one TCR beta chain. As yet, its antigen is unknown. The sample originates from a study of T cell responses to AZD1222 COVID-19 vaccine. Study-level points and caveats: Among spike-specific TCRs, nearly half reportedly target unmutated variant regions.

Data came from immunoSEQ multiplex PCR; TCRdb stores just in-frame clones and leaves some out. The sample includes roughly 70,000 clones, around 89% of them seen just once. The CDR3 covers 14 residues. Trimming took 2 bases from V and 1 from J, leaving 8 bases between them. Germline V CDR1 and CDR2: SEHNR, FQNEAQ (reference sequence). The rearrangement joins TRBV7-9 to TRBJ1-1; no clear D gene. The material was peripheral blood, obtained 28 days after the second dose of the MenACWY control vaccine. The source is an adult who received the MenACWY meningococcal vaccine as a control. The CDR3 sequence: CASSLFAGNTEAFF. Written as DNA, the CDR3 is TGTGCCAGCAGCTTATTCGCAGGGAACACTGAAGCTTTCTTT.